This TCR beta chain stems from a study of shared clonotypes between healthy human individuals. Sequenced by immunoSEQ multiplex PCR; TCRdb stores in-frame clones only, minus some. The sample has roughly 890,000 clones, 80% to 95% seen once. In the naive CD8 group, cells lacked CD45RO and were positively selected for CCR7, so terminally differentiated effector memory CD45RA+ cells were left out. Sequencing was performed on naive CD8+ T cells sorted from blood. The TCR originated in a man aged 25-45 years in good health.

The DNA for the CDR3 is TGTGCCAGCAGCTTGGGGGGCGAGACAGGGTTCTACGAGCAGTACTTC. Translation: CASSLGGETGFYEQYF. The chain combines TRBV5-5 with TRBJ2-7; TRBD1 matches 7 bases. The CDR3 spans 16 residues. Per germline, CDR1 SGHKS and CDR2 YYEKEE (reference sequence). V shed 0 bases and J 3 bases; nucleotides not matched to a gene: 9.